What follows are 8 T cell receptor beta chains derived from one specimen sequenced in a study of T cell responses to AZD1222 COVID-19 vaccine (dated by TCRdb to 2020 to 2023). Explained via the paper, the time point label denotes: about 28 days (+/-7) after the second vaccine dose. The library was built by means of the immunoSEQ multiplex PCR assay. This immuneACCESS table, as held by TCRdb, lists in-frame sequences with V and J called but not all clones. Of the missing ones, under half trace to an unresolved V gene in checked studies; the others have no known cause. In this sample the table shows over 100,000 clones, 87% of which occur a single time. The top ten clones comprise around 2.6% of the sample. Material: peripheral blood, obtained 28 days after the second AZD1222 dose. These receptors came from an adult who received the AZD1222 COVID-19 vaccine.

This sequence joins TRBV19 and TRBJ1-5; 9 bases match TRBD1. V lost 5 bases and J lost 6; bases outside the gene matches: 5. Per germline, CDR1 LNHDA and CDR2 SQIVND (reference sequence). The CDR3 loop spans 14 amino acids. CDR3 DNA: TGTGCCAGTAGTTTGACAGGGGGGTCTCAGCCCCAGCATTTT. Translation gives CASSLTGGSQPQHF.

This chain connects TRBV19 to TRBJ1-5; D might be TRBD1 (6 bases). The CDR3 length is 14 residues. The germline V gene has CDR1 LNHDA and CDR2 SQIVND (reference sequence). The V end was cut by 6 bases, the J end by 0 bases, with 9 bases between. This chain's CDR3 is CASSGRGSNQPQHF. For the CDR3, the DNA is TGTGCCAGTAGCGGCAGGGGTAGCAATCAGCCCCAGCATTTT.

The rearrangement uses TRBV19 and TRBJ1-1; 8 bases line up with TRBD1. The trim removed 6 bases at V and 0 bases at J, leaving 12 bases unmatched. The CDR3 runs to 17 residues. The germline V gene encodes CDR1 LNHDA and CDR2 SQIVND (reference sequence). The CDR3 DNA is TGTGCCAGTAGCACACCAAACAGGGGGTGGCTGAACACTGAAGCTTTCTTT. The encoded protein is CASSTPNRGWLNTEAFF.

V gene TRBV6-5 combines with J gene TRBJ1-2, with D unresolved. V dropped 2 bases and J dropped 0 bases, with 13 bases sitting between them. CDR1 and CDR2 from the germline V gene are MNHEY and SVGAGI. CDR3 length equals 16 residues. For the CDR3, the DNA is TGTGCCAGCAGTTACCCCAGACAAGGAGCTAACTATGGCTACACCTTC. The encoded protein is CASSYPRQGANYGYTF.

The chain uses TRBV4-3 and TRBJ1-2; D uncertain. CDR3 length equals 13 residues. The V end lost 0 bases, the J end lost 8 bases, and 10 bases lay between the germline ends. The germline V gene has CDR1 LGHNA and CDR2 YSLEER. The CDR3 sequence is CASSQDPFAGYTF. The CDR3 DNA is TGCGCCAGCAGCCAAGATCCCTTTGCAGGCTACACCTTC.

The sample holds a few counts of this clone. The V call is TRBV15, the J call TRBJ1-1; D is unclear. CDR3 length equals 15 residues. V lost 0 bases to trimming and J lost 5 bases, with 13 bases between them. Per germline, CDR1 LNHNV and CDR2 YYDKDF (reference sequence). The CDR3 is CATSRDFGLGTEAFF. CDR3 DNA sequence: TGTGCCACCAGCAGAGATTTCGGCCTGGGGACTGAAGCTTTCTTT.

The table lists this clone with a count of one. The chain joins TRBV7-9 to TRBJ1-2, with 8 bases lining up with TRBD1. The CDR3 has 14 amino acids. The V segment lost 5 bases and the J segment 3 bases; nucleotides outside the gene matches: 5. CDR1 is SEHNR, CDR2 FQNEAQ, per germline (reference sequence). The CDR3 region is CASSPRTGHYGYTF. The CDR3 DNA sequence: TGTGCCAGCAGCCCAAGGACAGGGCACTATGGCTACACCTTC.

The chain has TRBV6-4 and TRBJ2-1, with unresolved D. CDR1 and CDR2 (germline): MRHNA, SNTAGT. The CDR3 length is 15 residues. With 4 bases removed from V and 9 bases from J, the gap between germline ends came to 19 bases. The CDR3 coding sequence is TGTGCCAGCAGTGTGGTAGATGCCCCTCGCGGTGAGCAGTTCTTC. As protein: CASSVVDAPRGEQFF.